The clone carrying this T cell receptor beta chain occurred once. Its specificity is not known. The entry originates in a study of coeliac disease. Study in general: The study queried TRBV7-2 bias without high-resolution HLA data. General study findings and limits: Unbiased detection of gliadin-specific T cells was judged not feasible with this approach. Known gliadin-specific TRB sequences: about 45% of the 18 coeliac samples, only 1 of 6 controls.

The germline V gene encodes CDR1 PRHDT and CDR2 FYEKMQ (reference sequence). V was clipped by 0 bases and J by 0 bases, with 17 bases between them. There are 18 residues in the CDR3. Each fraction contributed one 500,000-cell aliquot for sequencing. This table comes from immunoSEQ multiplex PCR, and its TCRdb copy is limited to in-frame clones, with some not included. The table has 8,000 to 10,000 clones, 67% seen once. Sequencing was carried out using lamina propria lymphocytes from the gut. The J gene is TRBJ1-1, the V gene TRBV13, with TRBD1 as a possible D gene (5 bases). This clonotype originated in a woman aged 55-75 years with celiac disease. CDR3 bases: TGTGCCAGCAGCTTAGGCCAGTCGGGACTGGGGATGAACACTGAAGCTTTCTTT. It is translated as CASSLGQSGLGMNTEAFF.